This T cell receptor beta chain emerged from a study of T cells in Graves' hyperthyroidism and ophthalmopathy. Overall study: Before treatment of any kind, peripheral blood was taken at initial diagnosis.

The V gene's germline CDR1 is SGHRS and CDR2 YFSETQ. The CDR3 length is 11 residues. V dropped 5 bases and J dropped 9 bases, with 9 bases sitting between them. Amplification targeted TCR beta CDR3 regions from RNA transcripts. HTBI primers were the set used in a first-round RT-PCR of the TCR CDR3. Each CDR3 protein gets one entry after TCRdb re-called the multiplex PCR reads with MiXCR. The sample gives about 720,000 distinct CDR3 sequences, roughly a sixth of which show up once; roughly 17% is in the top ten. V gene TRBV5-1 combines with J gene TRBJ2-1, with D unresolved. This TCR was sampled from a woman in her forties or fifties with Graves' hyperthyroidism that later progressed to Graves' ophthalmopathy. Sequencing used blood. The CDR3 DNA is TGCGCCAGCAGTCGTAGTGGTGAGCAGTTCTTC. Its translation: CASSRSGEQFF.